This T cell receptor (beta chain) was identified during a study of T cell responses to AZD1222 COVID-19 vaccine. The study pooled second doses at about 4 or about 12 weeks. Here immunoSEQ multiplex PCR was the method, and the copy in TCRdb shows in-frame clones only, minus some. The sample lists approximately 82,000 clones; 92% were seen once. Turning to this clone: Its antigen remains unidentified.

Between the trimmed V and J ends, which lost 4 bases and 8 bases, there was a span of 14 bases. The CDR3 is 13 residues long. Germline V CDR1 and CDR2: SGHTA, FQGNSA. Whole-study results and caveats: Donors were mostly white British, more females; clonal diversity possibly underestimated. Sampling that yielded the repertoires occurred only after the peak T cell response. Seropositivity was recorded at baseline in only a handful of AZD1222 recipients.

V and J are TRBV7-2 and TRBJ1-2, with TRBD1 as a possible D gene (6 bases). The specimen was peripheral blood, collected 28 days after the second AZD1222 dose. This clonotype was obtained from an adult who received the AZD1222 COVID-19 vaccine. This CDR3 is CASSSETGVGYTF. DNA of the CDR3: TGTGCCAGCAGCTCCGAGACAGGAGTGGGCTACACCTTC.